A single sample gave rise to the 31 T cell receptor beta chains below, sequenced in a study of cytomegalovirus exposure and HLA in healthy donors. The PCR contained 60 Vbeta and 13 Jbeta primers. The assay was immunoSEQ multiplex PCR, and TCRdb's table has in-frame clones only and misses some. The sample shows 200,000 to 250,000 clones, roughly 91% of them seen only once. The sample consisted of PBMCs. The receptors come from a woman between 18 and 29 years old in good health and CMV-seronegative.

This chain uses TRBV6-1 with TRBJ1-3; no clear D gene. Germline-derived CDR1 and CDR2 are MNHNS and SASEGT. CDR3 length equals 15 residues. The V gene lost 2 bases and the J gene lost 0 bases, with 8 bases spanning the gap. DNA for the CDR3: TGTGCCAGCAGTGAACAGGTTAGCTCTGGAAACACCATATATTTT. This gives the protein CASSEQVSSGNTIYF.

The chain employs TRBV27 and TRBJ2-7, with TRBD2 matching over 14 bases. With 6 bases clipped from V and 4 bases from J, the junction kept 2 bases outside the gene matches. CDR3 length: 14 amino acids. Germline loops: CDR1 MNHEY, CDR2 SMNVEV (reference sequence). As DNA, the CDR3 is TGTGCCAGCAGGCGGACTAGCGGGAGGTACGAGCAGTACTTC. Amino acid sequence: CASRRTSGRYEQYF.

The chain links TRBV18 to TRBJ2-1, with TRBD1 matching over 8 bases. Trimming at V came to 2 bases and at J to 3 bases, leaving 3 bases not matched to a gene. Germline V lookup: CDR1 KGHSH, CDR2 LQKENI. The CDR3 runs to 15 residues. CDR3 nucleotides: TGTGCCAGCTCACCAAGGACAGGGAACTACAATGAGCAGTTCTTC. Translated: CASSPRTGNYNEQFF.

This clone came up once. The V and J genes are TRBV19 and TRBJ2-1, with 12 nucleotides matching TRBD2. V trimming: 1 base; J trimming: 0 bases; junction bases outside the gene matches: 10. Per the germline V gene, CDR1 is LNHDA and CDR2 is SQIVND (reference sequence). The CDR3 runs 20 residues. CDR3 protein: CASSIAASGRAWFSYNEQFF. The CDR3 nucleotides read TGTGCCAGTAGTATAGCCGCTAGCGGGAGGGCCTGGTTCTCCTACAATGAGCAGTTCTTC.

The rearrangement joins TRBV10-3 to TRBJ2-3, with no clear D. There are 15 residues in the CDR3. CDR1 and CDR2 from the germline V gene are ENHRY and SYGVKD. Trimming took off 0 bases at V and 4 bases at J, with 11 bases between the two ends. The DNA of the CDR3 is TGTGCCATCAGTGAGTCCTCTAGTTCTCCAGATACGCAGTATTTT. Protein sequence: CAISESSSSPDTQYF.

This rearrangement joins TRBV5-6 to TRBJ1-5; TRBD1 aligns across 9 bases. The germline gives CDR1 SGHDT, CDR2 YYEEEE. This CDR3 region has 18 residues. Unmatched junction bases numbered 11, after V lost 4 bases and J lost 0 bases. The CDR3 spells CASSRFRDRAHSNQPQHF. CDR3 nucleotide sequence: TGTGCCAGCAGCCGATTCAGGGACAGGGCTCATAGCAATCAGCCCCAGCATTTT. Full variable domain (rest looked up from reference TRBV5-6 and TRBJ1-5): DAGVTQSPTHLIKTRGQQVTLRCSPKSGHDTVSWYQQALGQGPQFIFQYYEEEERQRGNFPDRFSGHQFPNYSSELNVNALLLGDSALYLCASSRFRDRAHSNQPQHFGDGTRLSIL.

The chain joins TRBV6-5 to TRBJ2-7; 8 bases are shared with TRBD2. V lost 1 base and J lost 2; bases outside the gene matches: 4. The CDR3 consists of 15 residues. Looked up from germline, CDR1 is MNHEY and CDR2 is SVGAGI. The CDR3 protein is CASSYWAGGPYEQYF. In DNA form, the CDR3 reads TGTGCCAGCAGTTACTGGGCGGGGGGTCCCTACGAGCAGTACTTC.

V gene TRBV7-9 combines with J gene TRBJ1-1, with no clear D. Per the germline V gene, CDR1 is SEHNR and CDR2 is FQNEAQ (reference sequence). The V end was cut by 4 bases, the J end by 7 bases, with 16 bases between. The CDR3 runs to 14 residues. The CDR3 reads CASSWREGFREAFF. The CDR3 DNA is TGTGCCAGCAGCTGGAGGGAAGGGTTTCGTGAAGCTTTCTTT.

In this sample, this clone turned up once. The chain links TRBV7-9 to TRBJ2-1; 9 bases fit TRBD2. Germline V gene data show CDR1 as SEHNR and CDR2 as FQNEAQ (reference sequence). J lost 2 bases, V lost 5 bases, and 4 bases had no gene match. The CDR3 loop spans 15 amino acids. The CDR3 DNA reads TGTGCCAGCAGCCCGACTAGCGGAGCCTACAATGAGCAGTTCTTC. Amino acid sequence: CASSPTSGAYNEQFF.

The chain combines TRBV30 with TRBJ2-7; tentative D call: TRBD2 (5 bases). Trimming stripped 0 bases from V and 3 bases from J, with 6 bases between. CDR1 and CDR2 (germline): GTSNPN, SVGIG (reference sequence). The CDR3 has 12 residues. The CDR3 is CAWSVGNYEQYF. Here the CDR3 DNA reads TGTGCCTGGAGTGTCGGGAACTACGAGCAGTACTTC.

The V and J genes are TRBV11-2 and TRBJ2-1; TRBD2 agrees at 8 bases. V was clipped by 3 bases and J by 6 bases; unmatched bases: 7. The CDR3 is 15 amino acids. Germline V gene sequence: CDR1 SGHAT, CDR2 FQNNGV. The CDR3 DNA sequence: TGTGCCAGCAGCTTCTCTAGGCTAGCGGGCAATGAGCAGTTCTTC. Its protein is CASSFSRLAGNEQFF. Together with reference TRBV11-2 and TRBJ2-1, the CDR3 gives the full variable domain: EAGVAQSPRYKIIEKRQSVAFWCNPISGHATLYWYQQILGQGPKLLIQFQNNGVVDDSQLPKDRFSAERLKGVDSTLKIQPAKLEDSAVYLCASSFSRLAGNEQFFGPGTRLTVL.

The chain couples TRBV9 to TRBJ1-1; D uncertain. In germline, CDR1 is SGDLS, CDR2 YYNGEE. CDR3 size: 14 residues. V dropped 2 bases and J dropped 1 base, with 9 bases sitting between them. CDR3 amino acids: CASSVVTENTEAFF. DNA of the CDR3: TGTGCCAGCAGCGTTGTCACAGAGAACACTGAAGCTTTCTTT.

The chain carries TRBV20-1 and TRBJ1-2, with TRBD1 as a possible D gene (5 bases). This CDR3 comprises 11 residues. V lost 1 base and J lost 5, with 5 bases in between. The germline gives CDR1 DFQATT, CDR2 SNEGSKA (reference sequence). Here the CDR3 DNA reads TGCAGTGCTAGAGCAGGGTATGGCTACACCTTC. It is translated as CSARAGYGYTF.

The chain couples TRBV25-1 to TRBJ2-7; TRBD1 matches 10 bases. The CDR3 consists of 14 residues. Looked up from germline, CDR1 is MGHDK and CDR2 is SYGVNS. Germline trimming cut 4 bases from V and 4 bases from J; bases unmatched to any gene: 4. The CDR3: CASSGRDRGYEQYF. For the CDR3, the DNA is TGTGCCAGCAGTGGAAGGGACAGGGGTTACGAGCAGTACTTC.

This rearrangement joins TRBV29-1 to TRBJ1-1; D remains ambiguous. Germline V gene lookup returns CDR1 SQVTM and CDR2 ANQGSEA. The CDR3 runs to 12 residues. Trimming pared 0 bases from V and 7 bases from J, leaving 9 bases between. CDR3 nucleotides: TGCAGCGTTGAAGATCCGGGGTATGAAGCTTTCTTT. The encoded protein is CSVEDPGYEAFF.

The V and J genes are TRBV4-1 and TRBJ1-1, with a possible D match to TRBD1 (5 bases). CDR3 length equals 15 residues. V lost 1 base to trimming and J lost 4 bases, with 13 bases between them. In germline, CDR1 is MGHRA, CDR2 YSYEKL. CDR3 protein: CASSQVQGGPTEAFF. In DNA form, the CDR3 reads TGCGCCAGCAGCCAAGTTCAGGGAGGGCCCACTGAAGCTTTCTTT.

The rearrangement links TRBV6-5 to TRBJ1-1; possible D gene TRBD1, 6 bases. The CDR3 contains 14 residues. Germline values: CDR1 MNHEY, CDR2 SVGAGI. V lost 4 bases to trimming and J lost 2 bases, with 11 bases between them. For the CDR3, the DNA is TGTGCCAGCAGTTGGACAGATAAAAACACTGAAGCTTTCTTT. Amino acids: CASSWTDKNTEAFF.

The CDR3 is CASSFTSGANYEQYF. The CDR3 DNA reads TGTGCCAGCAGCTTTACGAGCGGGGCAAACTACGAGCAGTACTTC. V usage is TRBV2 and J usage is TRBJ2-7, with 7 bases that match TRBD2. With V trimmed by 6 bases and J by 3 bases, 11 bases remained unmatched. Germline loops: CDR1 SNHLY, CDR2 FYNNEI. The CDR3 runs to 15 residues.

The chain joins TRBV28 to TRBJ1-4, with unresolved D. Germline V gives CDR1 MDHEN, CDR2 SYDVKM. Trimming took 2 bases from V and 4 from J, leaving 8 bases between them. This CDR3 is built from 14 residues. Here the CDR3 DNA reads TGTGCCAGCAGTTTACTGAGAGTTAATGAAAAACTGTTTTTT. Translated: CASSLLRVNEKLFF.

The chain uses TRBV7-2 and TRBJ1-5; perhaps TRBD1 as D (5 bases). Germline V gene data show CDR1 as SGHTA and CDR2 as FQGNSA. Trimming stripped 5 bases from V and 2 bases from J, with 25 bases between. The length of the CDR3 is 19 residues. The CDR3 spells CASSEDKGLGWSGNQPQHF. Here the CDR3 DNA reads TGTGCCAGCAGCGAAGACAAGGGGTTGGGATGGTCTGGCAATCAGCCCCAGCATTTT.

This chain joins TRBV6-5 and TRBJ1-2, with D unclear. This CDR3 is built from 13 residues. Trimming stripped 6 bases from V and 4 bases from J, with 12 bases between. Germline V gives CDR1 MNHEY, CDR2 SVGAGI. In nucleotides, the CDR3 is TGTGCCAGCAGGGGCCTACTTCTCTATGGCTACACCTTC. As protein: CASRGLLLYGYTF.

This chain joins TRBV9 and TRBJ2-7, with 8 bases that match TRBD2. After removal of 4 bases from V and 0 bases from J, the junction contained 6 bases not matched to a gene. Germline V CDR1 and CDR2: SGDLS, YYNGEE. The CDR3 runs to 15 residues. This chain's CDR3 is CASSPSGGSSYEQYF. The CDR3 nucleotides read TGTGCCAGCAGCCCCTCGGGGGGGAGCTCCTACGAGCAGTACTTC. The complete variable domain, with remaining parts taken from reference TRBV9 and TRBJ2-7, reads DSGVTQTPKHLITATGQRVTLRCSPRSGDLSVYWYQQSLDQGLQFLIQYYNGEERAKGNILERFSAQQFPDLHSELNLSSLELGDSALYFCASSPSGGSSYEQYFGPGTRLTVT.

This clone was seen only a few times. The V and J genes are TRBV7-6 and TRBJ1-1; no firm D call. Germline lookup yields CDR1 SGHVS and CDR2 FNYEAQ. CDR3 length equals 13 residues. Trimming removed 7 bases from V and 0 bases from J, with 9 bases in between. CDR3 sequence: CASTKWLNTEAFF. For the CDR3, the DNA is TGTGCCAGCACTAAATGGTTGAACACTGAAGCTTTCTTT.

CDR3: CASSLTENTEAFF. CDR3 sequence (DNA): TGCGCCAGCAGTTTGACAGAGAACACTGAAGCTTTCTTT. This chain joins TRBV10-2 and TRBJ1-1; D is perhaps TRBD1 (5 bases). The CDR3 consists of 13 residues. V lost 5 bases to trimming and J lost 1 base, with 8 bases between them. CDR1 is WSHSY and CDR2 is SAAADI in the germline V gene.

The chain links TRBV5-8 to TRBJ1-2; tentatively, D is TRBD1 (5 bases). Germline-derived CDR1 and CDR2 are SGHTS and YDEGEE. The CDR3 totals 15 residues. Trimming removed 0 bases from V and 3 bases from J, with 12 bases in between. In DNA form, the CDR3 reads TGTGCCAGCAGCTTGGTCGGGGGATTAGACTATGGCTACACCTTC. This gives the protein CASSLVGGLDYGYTF.

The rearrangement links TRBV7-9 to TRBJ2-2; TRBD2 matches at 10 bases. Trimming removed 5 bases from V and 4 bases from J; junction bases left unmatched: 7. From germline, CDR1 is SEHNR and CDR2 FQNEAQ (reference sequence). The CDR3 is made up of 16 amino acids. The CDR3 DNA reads TGTGCCAGCAGCCGAAAGACTAGCGGGCGCACCGGGGAGCTGTTTTTT. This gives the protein CASSRKTSGRTGELFF.

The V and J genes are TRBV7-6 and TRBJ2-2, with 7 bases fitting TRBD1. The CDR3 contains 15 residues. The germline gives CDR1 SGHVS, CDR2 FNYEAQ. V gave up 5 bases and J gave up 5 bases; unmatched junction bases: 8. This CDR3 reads CASSPVAGGTGELFF. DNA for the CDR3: TGTGCCAGCAGCCCCGTGGCAGGGGGTACCGGGGAGCTGTTTTTT.

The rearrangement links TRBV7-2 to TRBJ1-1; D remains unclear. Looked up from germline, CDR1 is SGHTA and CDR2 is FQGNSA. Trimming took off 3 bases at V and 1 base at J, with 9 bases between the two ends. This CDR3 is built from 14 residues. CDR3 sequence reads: CASSFDTRNTEAFF. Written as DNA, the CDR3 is TGTGCCAGCAGCTTCGATACCAGGAACACTGAAGCTTTCTTT.

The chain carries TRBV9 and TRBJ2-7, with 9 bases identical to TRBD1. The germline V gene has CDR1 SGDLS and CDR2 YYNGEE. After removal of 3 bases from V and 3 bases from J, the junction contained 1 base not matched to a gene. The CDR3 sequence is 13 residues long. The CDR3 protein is CASSGTGVYEQYF. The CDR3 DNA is TGTGCCAGCAGCGGGACAGGGGTCTACGAGCAGTACTTC.

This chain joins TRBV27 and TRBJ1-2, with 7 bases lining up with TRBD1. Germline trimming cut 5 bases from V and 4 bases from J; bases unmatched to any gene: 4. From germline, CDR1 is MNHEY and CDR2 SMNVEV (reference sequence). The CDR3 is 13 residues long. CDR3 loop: CASSRTGFYGYTF. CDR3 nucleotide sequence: TGTGCCAGCAGTAGGACAGGCTTCTATGGCTACACCTTC.

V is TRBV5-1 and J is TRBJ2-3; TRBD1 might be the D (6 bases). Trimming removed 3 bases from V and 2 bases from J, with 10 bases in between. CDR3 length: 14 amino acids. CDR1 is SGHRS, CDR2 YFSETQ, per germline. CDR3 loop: CASSSRGYTDTQYF. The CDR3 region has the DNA TGCGCCAGCAGCTCGAGGGGGTACACAGATACGCAGTATTTT.